This TCR beta chain was observed in a study of blood T cell repertoires in COVID-19. Turning to the study itself: Acute and convalescent COVID-19 samples came from the United States, Italy and Spain.

Trimming took off 3 bases at V and 3 bases at J, with 11 bases between the two ends. CDR1 MGHDK and CDR2 SYGVNS come from the germline V gene. The CDR3 is made up of 14 amino acids. Clinical history as reported by participants underpinned cohort assignment. All exposed participants met a person with COVID-19 within 2 weeks before entering the study. Assay: immunoSEQ multiplex PCR; the TCRdb copy retains only in-frame clones and omits some. Here the sample spans under 200,000 clones, over 80% being singletons. Material for sequencing was PBMCs or T cells enriched from blood (not recorded which). V is TRBV25-1 and J is TRBJ1-2, with D perhaps matching TRBD1 (5 bases). This TCR was sampled from a woman aged 25 to 45 who had been exposed to COVID-19. In DNA, the CDR3 is TGTGCCAGCAGTGAGGCAGGGTGGGACTATGGCTACACCTTC. Translation: CASSEAGWDYGYTF.